The 25 T cell receptor beta chains below all came from one sample that was sequenced in a study of identical twins. From the 5' RACE reads, TCRdb called clonotypes with MiXCR, one entry per CDR3 protein. The repertoire holds about 690,000 distinct CDR3 sequences, around 6.1% seen once, with 1.5% to 2% in the top ten. Source material: naive T cells sorted from blood. The origin of the receptors is a man between 18 and 35 years old in good health.

This clonotype showed up many times. This chain joins TRBV2 and TRBJ2-7, with 12 nucleotides matching TRBD2. Unmatched junction bases numbered 4, after V lost 7 bases and J lost 3 bases. Germline assignment: CDR1 SNHLY and CDR2 FYNNEI. CDR3 length: 14 amino acids. The CDR3 loop reads CASNLAGGLYEQYV. The CDR3 nucleotides are TGTGCCAGCAATCTAGCGGGAGGGCTCTACGAGCAGTACGTC.

The chain carries TRBV7-3 and TRBJ2-3, with D perhaps TRBD1 (6 bases). Germline loops: CDR1 SGHTA, CDR2 FQGTGA. V shed 4 bases and J shed 1 base, with 21 bases lying between them. The CDR3 loop spans 18 amino acids. CDR3 sequence: CASSSPPSQGAGTDTQYF. The CDR3 nucleotides are TGTGCCAGCAGCTCCCCGCCCTCACAGGGAGCGGGCACAGATACGCAGTATTTT.

Only a few counts were recorded for this clonotype. CDR3 sequence: CASSQPTSGLAYNEQFF. The CDR3 DNA reads TGCGCCAGCAGCCAACCAACTTCGGGACTAGCATACAATGAGCAGTTCTTC. V and J are TRBV4-1 and TRBJ2-1, with TRBD2 identical over 9 bases. The CDR3 has 17 residues. After removal of 2 bases from V and 4 bases from J, the junction contained 9 bases not matched to a gene. CDR1 and CDR2 (germline): MGHRA, YSYEKL.

In its sample, this clonotype was seen a few times. The rearrangement uses TRBV30 and TRBJ1-3; D remains ambiguous. CDR3 length equals 13 residues. Germline CDR1 reads GTSNPN; CDR2 reads SVGIG (reference sequence). V was pared by 0 bases and J by 1 base, with 4 bases between. CDR3 DNA sequence: TGTGCCTGGAGTGTCCTGTCTGGAAACACCATATATTTT. As protein: CAWSVLSGNTIYF.

This clonotype was observed a few times. The chain employs TRBV4-3 and TRBJ2-5; the D gene is possibly TRBD1 (5 bases). Trimming removed 1 base from V and 5 bases from J, with 14 bases in between. CDR3 length: 15 amino acids. CDR1 and CDR2 (germline): LGHNA, YSLEER. CDR3 loop: CASSQGLDRQETQYF. For the CDR3, the DNA is TGCGCCAGCAGCCAAGGCCTTGATAGACAGGAGACCCAGTACTTC.

This clonotype was counted ten times or more. The CDR3 sequence: CASGTEGNTEAFF. The DNA for the CDR3 is TGCGCCAGCGGGACAGAGGGGAACACTGAAGCTTTCTTT. The J gene is TRBJ1-1, the V gene TRBV5-1, with 7 bases lining up with TRBD1. The V and J ends lost 7 bases and 1 base, in that order; junction bases with no gene match: 4. This CDR3 is built from 13 residues. Germline CDR1 reads SGHRS; CDR2 reads YFSETQ.

This clonotype was seen many times. The chain uses TRBV20-1 and TRBJ2-7, with D possibly TRBD2 on 6 matching bases. V gave up 3 bases and J gave up 2 bases, with 14 bases separating them. The CDR3 spans 14 residues. The germline V gene has CDR1 DFQATT and CDR2 SNEGSKA (reference sequence). Written as DNA, the CDR3 is TGCAGTGCTAGGGTCCCGGGAGACCCCTACGAGCAGTACTTC. Translating gives CSARVPGDPYEQYF.

At least ten counts were recorded for this clonotype. The chain joins TRBV7-9 to TRBJ2-2; TRBD2 aligns across 11 bases. CDR1 SEHNR and CDR2 FQNEAQ come from the germline V gene (reference sequence). After removal of 7 bases from V and 5 bases from J, the junction contained 6 bases not matched to a gene. CDR3 size: 15 residues. The DNA of the CDR3 is TGTGCCAGCACACTAGCGGGAGTTAGGACCGGGGAGCTGTTTTTT. Protein: CASTLAGVRTGELFF.

This chain joins TRBV7-2 and TRBJ2-1; possibly TRBD2 for D (7 bases). CDR3 length: 17 residues. Between the trimmed V and J ends, which lost 4 bases and 0 bases, there was a span of 16 bases. Germline assignment: CDR1 SGHTA and CDR2 FQGNSA. CDR3 DNA: TGTGCCAGCAGCTGGGGGCTAAGCGGGAACTCCTACAATGAGCAGTTCTTC. Translating gives CASSWGLSGNSYNEQFF. Looking up the rest from reference TRBV7-2 and TRBJ2-1 gives the full variable domain: GAGVSQSPSNKVTEKGKDVELRCDPISGHTALYWYRQSLGQGLEFLIYFQGNSAPDKSGLPSDRFSAERTGGSVSTLTIQRTQQEDSAVYLCASSWGLSGNSYNEQFFGPGTRLTVL.

This clonotype was counted ten times or more. The chain is built from TRBV6-6 and TRBJ1-5; D gene ambiguous. Deletions cut 2 bases from V and 7 bases from J, with 6 bases between. This CDR3 region has 12 residues. In germline, CDR1 is MNHNY, CDR2 SVGAGI (reference sequence). This CDR3 is CASSYVGQPQHF. The CDR3 nucleotides read TGTGCCAGCAGTTACGTCGGCCAGCCCCAGCATTTT.

This clonotype was seen repeatedly, ten times or more. The V and J genes are TRBV29-1 and TRBJ2-2, with 8 bases lining up with TRBD2. The CDR3 runs to 15 residues. Germline V gene data show CDR1 as SQVTM and CDR2 as ANQGSEA. V dropped 5 bases and J dropped 0; count of bases not matched to a gene: 5. CDR3 bases: TGCAGCGTTACTAAGCGGGGGTCGAACACCGGGGAGCTGTTTTTT. This gives the protein CSVTKRGSNTGELFF.

J is TRBJ2-7 and V is TRBV5-1, with D hard to call. The CDR3 spans 15 residues. Germline CDR1 is SGHRS and CDR2 is YFSETQ. V gave up 6 bases and J gave up 2 bases, with 18 bases separating them. The DNA for the CDR3 is TGCGCCAGCACCCCAACAGCAGTACAGACCTACGAGCAGTACTTC. Amino acids: CASTPTAVQTYEQYF.

This clonotype came up a few times. The chain joins TRBV5-4 to TRBJ2-1; 14 bases match TRBD2. The junction had 19 bases not matched to a gene; V was cut back by 0 bases and J by 2 bases. Germline lookup yields CDR1 SGHNT and CDR2 YYREEE (reference sequence). The CDR3 has 23 amino acids. The CDR3 loop is CASSLAGGPAGLAGEGTYNEQFF. The CDR3 region has the DNA TGTGCCAGCAGCTTGGCAGGGGGCCCAGCGGGACTAGCGGGAGAGGGAACCTACAATGAGCAGTTCTTC.

The table lists this clonotype with many counts. The genes are TRBV10-3 and TRBJ2-3; D ambiguous. The V gene lost 11 bases and the J gene lost 5 bases, with 11 bases spanning the gap. Germline V CDR1 and CDR2: ENHRY, SYGVKD. The CDR3 runs 11 residues. The CDR3 is CAAQGIDTQYF. The DNA of the CDR3 is TGTGCCGCCCAAGGGATAGATACGCAGTATTTT.

This clonotype was observed a few times. The chain joins TRBV5-4 to TRBJ2-5; 7 nucleotides align to TRBD1. With 4 bases clipped from V and 2 bases from J, the junction kept 8 bases outside the gene matches. Germline V gene sequence: CDR1 SGHNT, CDR2 YYREEE (reference sequence). The CDR3 has 15 residues. The CDR3 is CASSTGTAAQETQYF. CDR3 nucleotides: TGTGCCAGCAGCACTGGGACAGCCGCACAAGAGACCCAGTACTTC.

In this sample, this clonotype turned up a few times. The chain carries TRBV7-3 and TRBJ2-1, with 8 bases matching TRBD2. Germline CDR1 is SGHTA and CDR2 is FQGTGA. The junction had 8 bases not matched to a gene; V was cut back by 6 bases and J by 7 bases. CDR3 length: 14 amino acids. In DNA form, the CDR3 reads TGTGCCAGCAGTGCCAGCGGGAGCCTGAATGAGCAGTTCTTC. As protein: CASSASGSLNEQFF.

CDR3: CASSPPGGISYEQYF. The CDR3 DNA reads TGTGCCAGCAGCCCCCCGGGAGGGATCTCCTACGAGCAGTACTTC. The rearrangement joins TRBV12-3 or TRBV12-4 to TRBJ2-7; 8 nucleotides align to TRBD2. The V and J ends lost 6 bases and 0 bases, in that order; junction bases with no gene match: 7. The CDR3 covers 15 residues.

This clonotype was counted many times. This chain links TRBV29-1 with TRBJ2-7, with 8 bases that match TRBD2. Trimming cost V 6 bases and J 2 bases; bases outside gene matches: 9. This CDR3 comprises 14 residues. CDR1 is SQVTM and CDR2 is ANQGSEA in the germline V gene. CDR3 DNA: TGCAGCGTGCGAACTAGCGGAAAAGCCTACGAGCAGTACTTC. Its translation is CSVRTSGKAYEQYF.

J is TRBJ2-3 and V is TRBV28; maybe TRBD1 (6 bases). The CDR3 runs 13 residues. Per germline, CDR1 MDHEN and CDR2 SYDVKM. The V end was cut by 7 bases, the J end by 1 base, with 9 bases between. CDR3 in amino acids: CASINRGTDTQYF. DNA for the CDR3: TGTGCCAGCATCAACAGGGGCACAGATACGCAGTATTTT.

This clonotype has at least ten counts. The chain recombines TRBV11-2 with TRBJ2-7, with no clear D. The CDR3 sequence is 13 residues long. Between the trimmed V and J ends, which lost 1 base and 1 base, there was a span of 5 bases. Germline CDR1 is SGHAT and CDR2 is FQNNGV. CDR3 residues: CASSLVGSYEQYV. Written as DNA, the CDR3 is TGTGCCAGCAGCTTAGTAGGATCCTACGAGCAGTACGTC.

This clonotype has ten or more counts. V gene TRBV4-1 combines with J gene TRBJ2-5; D perhaps matches TRBD2 (5 bases). The CDR3 sequence is 17 residues long. Germline lookup yields CDR1 MGHRA and CDR2 YSYEKL. V was shortened by 0 bases and J by 2 bases, with 16 bases between the two germline ends. The CDR3 loop is CASSQDRQLRGQETQYF. The CDR3 bases are TGCGCCAGCAGCCAAGATAGGCAACTTCGGGGACAAGAGACCCAGTACTTC.

V is TRBV29-1 and J is TRBJ2-2, with TRBD2 as a possible D gene (6 bases). V shed 1 base and J shed 0 bases, with 9 bases lying between them. The CDR3 runs 15 residues. CDR1 and CDR2 (germline): SQVTM, ANQGSEA. CDR3 loop: CSVEGGTANTGELFF. CDR3 DNA: TGCAGCGTTGAAGGTGGGACTGCGAACACCGGGGAGCTGTTTTTT.

This chain links TRBV4-2 with TRBJ2-7, with TRBD2 identical over 11 bases. The length of the CDR3 is 19 residues. Germline CDR1 and CDR2: LGHNA and YNFKEQ. V lost 0 bases, J lost 2 bases, and 12 bases stayed unmatched. The CDR3 nucleotides are TGTGCCAGCAGCCAAGACAGCGGGGGGGGACTAGCGGATGCCTACGAGCAGTACTTC. Translated, it gives CASSQDSGGGLADAYEQYF.

This clonotype showed up many times. The J gene is TRBJ2-1, the V gene TRBV5-1; no firm D call. Per germline, CDR1 SGHRS and CDR2 YFSETQ. V was shortened by 2 bases and J by 0 bases, with 12 bases between the two germline ends. The CDR3 extends over 16 amino acids. The CDR3 protein is CASSFGAGSSYNEQFF. CDR3 in DNA: TGCGCCAGCAGCTTTGGTGCAGGAAGCTCCTACAATGAGCAGTTCTTC.

This clonotype was counted only a few times. V gene TRBV19 combines with J gene TRBJ2-1, with D perhaps given as TRBD1 or TRBD2 (5 bases each). The CDR3 extends over 14 amino acids. V shed 3 bases and J shed 9 bases, with 15 bases lying between them. Germline CDR1 reads LNHDA; CDR2 reads SQIVND (reference sequence). CDR3 nucleotides: TGTGCCAGTAGTATGGGACCAGTATTCGGTGAGCAGTTCTTC. Protein: CASSMGPVFGEQFF. Supplemented by reference TRBV19 and TRBJ2-1, the full variable domain reads DGGITQSPKYLFRKEGQNVTLSCEQNLNHDAMYWYRQDPGQGLRLIYYSQIVNDFQKGDIAEGYSVSREKKESFPLTVTSAQKNPTAFYLCASSMGPVFGEQFFGPGTRLTVL.